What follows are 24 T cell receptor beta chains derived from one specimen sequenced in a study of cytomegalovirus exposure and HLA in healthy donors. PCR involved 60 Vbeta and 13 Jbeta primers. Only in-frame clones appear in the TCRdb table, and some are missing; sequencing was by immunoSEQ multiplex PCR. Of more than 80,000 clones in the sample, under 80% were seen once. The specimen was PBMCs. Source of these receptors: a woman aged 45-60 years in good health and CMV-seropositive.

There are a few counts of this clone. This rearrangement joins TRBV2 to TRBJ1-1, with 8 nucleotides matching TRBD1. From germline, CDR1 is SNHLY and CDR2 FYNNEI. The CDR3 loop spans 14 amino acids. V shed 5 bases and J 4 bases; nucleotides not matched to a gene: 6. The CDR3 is CASSRDRGRTEAFF. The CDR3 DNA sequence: TGTGCCAGCAGTAGAGACAGGGGTCGCACTGAAGCTTTCTTT.

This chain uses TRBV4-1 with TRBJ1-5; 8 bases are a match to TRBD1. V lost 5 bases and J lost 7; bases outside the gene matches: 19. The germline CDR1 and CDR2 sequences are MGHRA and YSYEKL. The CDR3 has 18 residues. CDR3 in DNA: TGCGCCAGCAGCTTACTTGCTGTACGGGGGACAGGCGGCCAGCCCCAGCATTTT. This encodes CASSLLAVRGTGGQPQHF.

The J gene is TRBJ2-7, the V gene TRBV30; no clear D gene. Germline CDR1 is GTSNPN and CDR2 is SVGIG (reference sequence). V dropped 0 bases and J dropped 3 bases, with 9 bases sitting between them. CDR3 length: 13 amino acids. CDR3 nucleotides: TGTGCCTGGAGTGTTAACAGAGTCTACGAGCAGTACTTC. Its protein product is CAWSVNRVYEQYF.

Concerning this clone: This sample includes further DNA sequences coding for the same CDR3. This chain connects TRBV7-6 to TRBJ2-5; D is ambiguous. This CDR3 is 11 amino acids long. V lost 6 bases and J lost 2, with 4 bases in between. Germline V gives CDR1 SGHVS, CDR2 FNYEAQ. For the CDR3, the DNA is TGTGCCAGCAGTCTACAAGAGACCCAGTACTTC. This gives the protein CASSLQETQYF.

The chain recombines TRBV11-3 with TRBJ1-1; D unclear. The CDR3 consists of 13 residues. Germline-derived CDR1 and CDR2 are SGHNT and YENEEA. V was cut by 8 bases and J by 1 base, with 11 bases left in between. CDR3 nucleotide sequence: TGTGCCAGCGGACGACGGGGGAACACTGAAGCTTTCTTT. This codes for CASGRRGNTEAFF.

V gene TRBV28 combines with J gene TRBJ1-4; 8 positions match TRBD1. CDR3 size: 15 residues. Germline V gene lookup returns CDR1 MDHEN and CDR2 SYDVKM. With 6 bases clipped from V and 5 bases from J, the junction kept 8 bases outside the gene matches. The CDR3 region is CASRPRTGWNEKLFF. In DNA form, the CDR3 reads TGTGCCAGCAGGCCCCGGACAGGGTGGAATGAAAAACTGTTTTTT.

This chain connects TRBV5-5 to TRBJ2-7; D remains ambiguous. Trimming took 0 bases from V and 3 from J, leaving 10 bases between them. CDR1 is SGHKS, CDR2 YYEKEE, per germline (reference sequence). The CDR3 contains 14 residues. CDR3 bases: TGTGCCAGCAGCTTGGTGGTCAGGAACTACGAGCAGTACTTC. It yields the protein CASSLVVRNYEQYF.

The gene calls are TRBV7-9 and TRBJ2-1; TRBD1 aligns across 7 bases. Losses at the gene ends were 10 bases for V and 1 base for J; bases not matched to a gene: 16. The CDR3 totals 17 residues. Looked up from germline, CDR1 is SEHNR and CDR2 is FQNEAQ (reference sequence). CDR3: CATMGQFLIQSYNEQFF. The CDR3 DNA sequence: TGTGCCACCATGGGACAGTTCCTGATTCAATCCTACAATGAGCAGTTCTTC.

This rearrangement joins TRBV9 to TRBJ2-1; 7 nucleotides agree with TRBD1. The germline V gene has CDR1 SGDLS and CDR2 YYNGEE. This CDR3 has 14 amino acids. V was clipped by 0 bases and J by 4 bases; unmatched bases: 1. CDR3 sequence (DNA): TGTGCCAGCAGCGTAGGGGACAGTTACAATGAGCAGTTCTTC. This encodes CASSVGDSYNEQFF.

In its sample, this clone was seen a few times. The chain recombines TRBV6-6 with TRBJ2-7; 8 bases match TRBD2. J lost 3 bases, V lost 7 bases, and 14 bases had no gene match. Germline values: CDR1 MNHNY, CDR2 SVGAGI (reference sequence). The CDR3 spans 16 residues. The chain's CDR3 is CASIDKTGTRHYEQYF. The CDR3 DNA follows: TGTGCCAGCATCGACAAAACCGGGACTAGACACTACGAGCAGTACTTC.

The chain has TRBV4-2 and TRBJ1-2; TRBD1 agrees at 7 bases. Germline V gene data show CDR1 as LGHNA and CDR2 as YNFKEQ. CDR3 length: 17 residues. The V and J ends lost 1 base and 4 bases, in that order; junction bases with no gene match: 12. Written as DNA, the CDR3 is TGTGCCAGCAGCCAAGGGGCATACGCGGGACAGCTCTATGGCTACACCTTC. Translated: CASSQGAYAGQLYGYTF.

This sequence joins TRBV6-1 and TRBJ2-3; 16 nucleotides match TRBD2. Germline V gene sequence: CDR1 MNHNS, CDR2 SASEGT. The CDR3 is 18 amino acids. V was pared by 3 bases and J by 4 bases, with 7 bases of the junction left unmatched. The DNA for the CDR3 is TGTGCCAGCAGTGAGAAGGGACTAGCGGGGGGGTGGCCAGATACGCAGTATTTT. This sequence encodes CASSEKGLAGGWPDTQYF.

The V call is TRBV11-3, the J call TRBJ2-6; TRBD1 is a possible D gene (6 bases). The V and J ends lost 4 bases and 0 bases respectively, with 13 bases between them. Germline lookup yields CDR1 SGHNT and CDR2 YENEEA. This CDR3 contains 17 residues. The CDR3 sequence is CASSSVTGSSGANVLTF. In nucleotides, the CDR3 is TGTGCCAGCAGCTCTGTTACAGGGAGCTCTGGGGCCAACGTCCTGACTTTC.

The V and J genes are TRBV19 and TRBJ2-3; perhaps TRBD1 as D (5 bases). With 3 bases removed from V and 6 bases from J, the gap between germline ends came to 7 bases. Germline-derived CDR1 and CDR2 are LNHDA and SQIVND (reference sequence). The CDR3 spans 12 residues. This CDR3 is CASSISGDTQYF. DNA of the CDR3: TGTGCCAGTAGTATCTCAGGGGATACGCAGTATTTT.

The CDR3 reads CATSRVGPSPLHF. CDR3 in DNA: TGTGCCACCAGCAGAGTTGGGCCTTCACCCCTCCACTTT. The J gene is TRBJ1-6, the V gene TRBV15; D ambiguous. Between the trimmed V and J ends, which lost 1 base and 9 bases, there was a span of 7 bases. Germline V lookup: CDR1 LNHNV, CDR2 YYDKDF (reference sequence). This CDR3 contains 13 residues.

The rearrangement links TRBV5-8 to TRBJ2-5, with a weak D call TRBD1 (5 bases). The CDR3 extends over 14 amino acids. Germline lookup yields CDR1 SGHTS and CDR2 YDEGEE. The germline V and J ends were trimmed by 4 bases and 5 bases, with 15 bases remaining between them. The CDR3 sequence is CASSPIQGVETQYF. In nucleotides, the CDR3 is TGTGCCAGCAGCCCGATCCAAGGGGTTGAGACCCAGTACTTC.

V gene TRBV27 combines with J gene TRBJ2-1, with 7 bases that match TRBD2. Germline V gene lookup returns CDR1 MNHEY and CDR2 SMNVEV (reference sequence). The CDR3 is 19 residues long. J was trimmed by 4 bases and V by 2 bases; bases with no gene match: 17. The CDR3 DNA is TGTGCCAGCAGTTTAGGCCAACCCGGGACTATAGAGCTTTACAATGAGCAGTTCTTC. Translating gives CASSLGQPGTIELYNEQFF.

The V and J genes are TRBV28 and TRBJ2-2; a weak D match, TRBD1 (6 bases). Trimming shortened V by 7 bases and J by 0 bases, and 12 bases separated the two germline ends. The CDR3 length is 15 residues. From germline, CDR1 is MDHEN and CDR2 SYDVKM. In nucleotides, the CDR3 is TGTGCCAGCATAGGACAGTATTCGAACACCGGGGAGCTGTTTTTT. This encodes CASIGQYSNTGELFF.

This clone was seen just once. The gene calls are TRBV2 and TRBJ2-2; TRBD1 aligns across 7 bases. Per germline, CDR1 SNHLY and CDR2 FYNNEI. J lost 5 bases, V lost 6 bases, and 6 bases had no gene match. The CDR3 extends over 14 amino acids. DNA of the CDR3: TGTGCCAGCAGCTCTTACAGGGGTACCGGGGAGCTGTTTTTT. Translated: CASSSYRGTGELFF.

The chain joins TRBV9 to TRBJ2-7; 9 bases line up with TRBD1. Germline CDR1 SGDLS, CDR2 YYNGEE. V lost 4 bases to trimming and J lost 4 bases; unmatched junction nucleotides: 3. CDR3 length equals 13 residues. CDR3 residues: CASSIQGAYEQYF. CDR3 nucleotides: TGTGCCAGCAGCATACAGGGGGCGTACGAGCAGTACTTC.

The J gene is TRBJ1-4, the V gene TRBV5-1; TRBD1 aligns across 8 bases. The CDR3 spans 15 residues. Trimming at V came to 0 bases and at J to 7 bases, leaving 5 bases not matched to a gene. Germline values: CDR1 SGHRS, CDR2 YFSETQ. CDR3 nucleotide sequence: TGCGCCAGCAGCTTGGGACAGGGGCGGAGTGAAAAACTGTTTTTT. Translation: CASSLGQGRSEKLFF.

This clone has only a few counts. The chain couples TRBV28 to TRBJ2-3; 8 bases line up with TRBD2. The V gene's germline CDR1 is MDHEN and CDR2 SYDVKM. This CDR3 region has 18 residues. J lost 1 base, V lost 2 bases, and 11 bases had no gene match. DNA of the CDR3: TGTGCCAGCAGTTTAGATATCAGCGGGGGTCCCCGCACAGATACGCAGTATTTT. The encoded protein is CASSLDISGGPRTDTQYF.

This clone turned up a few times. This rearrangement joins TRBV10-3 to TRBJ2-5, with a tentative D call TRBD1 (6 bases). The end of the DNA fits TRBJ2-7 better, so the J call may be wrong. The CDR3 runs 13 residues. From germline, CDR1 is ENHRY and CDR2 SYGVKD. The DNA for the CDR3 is TGTGCCATCAGTCGCGGACAGCCCTACGAGCAGTACTTC. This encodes CAISRGQPYEQYF.

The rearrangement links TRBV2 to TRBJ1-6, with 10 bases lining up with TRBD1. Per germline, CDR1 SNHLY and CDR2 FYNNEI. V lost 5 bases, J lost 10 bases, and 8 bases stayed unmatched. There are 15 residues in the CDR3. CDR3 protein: CASSMGQGKGSPLHF. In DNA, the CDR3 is TGTGCCAGCAGTATGGGACAGGGGAAAGGATCACCCCTCCACTTT.